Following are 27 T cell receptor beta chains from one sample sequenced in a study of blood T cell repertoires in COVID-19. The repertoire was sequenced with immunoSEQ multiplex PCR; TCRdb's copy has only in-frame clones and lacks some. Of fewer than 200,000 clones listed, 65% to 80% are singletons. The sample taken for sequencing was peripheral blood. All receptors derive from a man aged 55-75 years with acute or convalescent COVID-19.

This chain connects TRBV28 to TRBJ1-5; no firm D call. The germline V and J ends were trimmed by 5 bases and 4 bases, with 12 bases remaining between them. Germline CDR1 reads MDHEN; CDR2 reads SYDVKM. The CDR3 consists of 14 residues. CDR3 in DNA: TGTGCCAGCAGTGATGACAATATTAATCAGCCCCAGCATTTT. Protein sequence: CASSDDNINQPQHF. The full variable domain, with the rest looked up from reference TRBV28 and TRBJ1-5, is DVKVTQSSRYLVKRTGEKVFLECVQDMDHENMFWYRQDPGLGLRLIYFSYDVKMKEKGDIPEGYSVSREKKERFSLILESASTNQTSMYLCASSDDNINQPQHFGDGTRLSIL.

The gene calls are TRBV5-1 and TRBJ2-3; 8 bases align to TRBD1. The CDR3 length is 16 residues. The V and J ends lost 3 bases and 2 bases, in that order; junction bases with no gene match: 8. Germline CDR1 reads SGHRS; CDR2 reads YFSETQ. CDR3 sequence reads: CASSSGTGGDTDTQYF. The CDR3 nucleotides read TGCGCCAGCAGCTCCGGGACAGGTGGTGACACAGATACGCAGTATTTT.

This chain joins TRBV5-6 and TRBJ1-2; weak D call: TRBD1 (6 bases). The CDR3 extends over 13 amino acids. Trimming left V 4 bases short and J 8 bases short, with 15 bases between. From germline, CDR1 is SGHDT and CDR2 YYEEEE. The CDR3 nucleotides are TGTGCCAGCAGCGATTACAGGGTAGCGGGCTACACCTTC. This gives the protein CASSDYRVAGYTF.

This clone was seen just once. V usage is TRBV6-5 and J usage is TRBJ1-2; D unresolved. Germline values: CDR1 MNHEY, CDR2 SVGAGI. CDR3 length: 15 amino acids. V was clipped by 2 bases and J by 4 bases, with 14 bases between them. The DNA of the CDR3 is TGTGCCAGCAGTTACCGAGAGGGCAGCACCTATGGCTACACCTTC. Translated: CASSYREGSTYGYTF.

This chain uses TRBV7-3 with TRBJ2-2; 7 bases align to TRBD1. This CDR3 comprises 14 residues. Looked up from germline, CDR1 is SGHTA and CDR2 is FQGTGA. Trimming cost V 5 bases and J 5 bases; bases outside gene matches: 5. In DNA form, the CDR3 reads TGTGCCAGCAGCGCCGACAGGGTGACCGGGGAGCTGTTTTTT. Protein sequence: CASSADRVTGELFF.

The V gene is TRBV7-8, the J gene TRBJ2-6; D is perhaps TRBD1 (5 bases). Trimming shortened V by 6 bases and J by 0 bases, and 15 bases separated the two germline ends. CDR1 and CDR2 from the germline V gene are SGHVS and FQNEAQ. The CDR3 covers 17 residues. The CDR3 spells CASRTDRAYSGANVLTF. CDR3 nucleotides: TGTGCCAGCAGAACCGACAGAGCCTACTCTGGGGCCAACGTCCTGACTTTC.

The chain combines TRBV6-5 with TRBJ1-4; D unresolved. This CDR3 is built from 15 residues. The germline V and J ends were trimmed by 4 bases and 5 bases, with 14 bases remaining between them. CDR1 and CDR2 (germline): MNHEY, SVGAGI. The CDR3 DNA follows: TGTGCCAGCAGTTCATCCGGGAGGCAAAATGAAAAACTGTTTTTT. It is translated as CASSSSGRQNEKLFF.

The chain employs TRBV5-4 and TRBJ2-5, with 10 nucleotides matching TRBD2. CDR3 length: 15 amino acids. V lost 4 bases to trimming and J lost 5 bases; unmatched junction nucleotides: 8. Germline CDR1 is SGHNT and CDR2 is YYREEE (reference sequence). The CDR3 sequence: CASSPTSGVSETQYF. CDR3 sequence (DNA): TGTGCCAGCAGCCCAACTAGCGGGGTATCGGAGACCCAGTACTTC.

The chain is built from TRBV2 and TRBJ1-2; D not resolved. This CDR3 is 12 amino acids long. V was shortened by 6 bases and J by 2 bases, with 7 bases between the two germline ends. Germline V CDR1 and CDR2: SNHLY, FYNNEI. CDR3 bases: TGTGCCAGCAGCAACACCAACTATGGCTACACCTTC. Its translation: CASSNTNYGYTF.

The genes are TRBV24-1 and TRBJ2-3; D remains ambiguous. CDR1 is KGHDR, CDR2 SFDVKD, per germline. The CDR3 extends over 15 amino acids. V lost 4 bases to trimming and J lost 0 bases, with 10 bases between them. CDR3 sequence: CATSDSTLSTDTQYF. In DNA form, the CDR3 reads TGTGCCACCAGTGACTCGACACTTAGCACAGATACGCAGTATTTT.

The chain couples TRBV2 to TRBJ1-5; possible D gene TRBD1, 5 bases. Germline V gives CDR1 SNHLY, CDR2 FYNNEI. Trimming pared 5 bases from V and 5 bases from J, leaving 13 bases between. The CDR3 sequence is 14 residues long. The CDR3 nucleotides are TGTGCCAGCAGTACGACAGCTACCCATCAGCCCCAGCATTTT. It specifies CASSTTATHQPQHF.

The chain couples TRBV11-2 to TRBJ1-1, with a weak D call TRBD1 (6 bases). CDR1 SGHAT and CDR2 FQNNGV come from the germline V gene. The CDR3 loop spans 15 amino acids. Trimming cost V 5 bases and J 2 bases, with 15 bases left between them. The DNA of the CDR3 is TGTGCCAGCAGCCTAGGACAGACCCGTAACACTGAAGCTTTCTTT. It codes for CASSLGQTRNTEAFF.

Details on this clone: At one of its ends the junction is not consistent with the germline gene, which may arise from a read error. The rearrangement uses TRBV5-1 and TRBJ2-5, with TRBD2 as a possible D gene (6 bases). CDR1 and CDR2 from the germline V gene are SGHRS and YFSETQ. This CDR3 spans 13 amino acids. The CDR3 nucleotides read TGCGCCAGCAGCGTCGGGACTCCCTTGGAGATCCACTTC. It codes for CASSVGTPLEIHF. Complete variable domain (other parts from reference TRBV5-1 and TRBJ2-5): KAGVTQTPRYLIKTRGQQVTLSCSPISGHRSVSWYQQTPGQGLQFLFEYFSETQRNKGNFPGRFSGRQFSNSRSEMNVSTLELGDSALYLCASSVGTPLEIHFGPGTRLLVL.

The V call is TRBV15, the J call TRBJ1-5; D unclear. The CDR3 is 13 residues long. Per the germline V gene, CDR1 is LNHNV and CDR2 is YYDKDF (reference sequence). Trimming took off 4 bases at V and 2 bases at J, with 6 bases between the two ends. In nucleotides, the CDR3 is TGTGCCACCAGCACCTCGGGCAATCAGCCCCAGCATTTT. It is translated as CATSTSGNQPQHF.

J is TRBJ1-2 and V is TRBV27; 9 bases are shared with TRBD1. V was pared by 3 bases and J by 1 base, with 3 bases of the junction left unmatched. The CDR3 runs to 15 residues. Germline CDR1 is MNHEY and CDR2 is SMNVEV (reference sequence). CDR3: CASSLSGQGNYGYTF. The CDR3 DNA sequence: TGTGCCAGCAGTTTGTCGGGACAGGGTAACTATGGCTACACCTTC.

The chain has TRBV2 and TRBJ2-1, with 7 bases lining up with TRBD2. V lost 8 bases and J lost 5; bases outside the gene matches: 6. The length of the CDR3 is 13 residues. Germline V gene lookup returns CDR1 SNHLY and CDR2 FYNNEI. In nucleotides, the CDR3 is TGTGCCAGCGGTGGGACTAATAACAATGAGCAGTTCTTC. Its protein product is CASGGTNNNEQFF.

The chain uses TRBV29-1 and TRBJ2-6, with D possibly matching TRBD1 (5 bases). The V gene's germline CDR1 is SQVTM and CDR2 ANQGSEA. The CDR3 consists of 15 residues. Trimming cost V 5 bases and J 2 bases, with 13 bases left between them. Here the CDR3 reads CSVQSTGPGANVLTF. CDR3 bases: TGCAGCGTTCAATCTACAGGTCCTGGGGCCAACGTCCTGACTTTC.

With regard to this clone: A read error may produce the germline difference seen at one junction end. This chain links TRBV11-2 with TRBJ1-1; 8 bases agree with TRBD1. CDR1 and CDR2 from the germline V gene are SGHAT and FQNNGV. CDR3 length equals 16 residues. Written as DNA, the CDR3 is TGTGCCAGCAGCCCTAGGGGGGACAGGTTGAAGACTGAAGCTTTCTTT. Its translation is CASSPRGDRLKTEAFF.

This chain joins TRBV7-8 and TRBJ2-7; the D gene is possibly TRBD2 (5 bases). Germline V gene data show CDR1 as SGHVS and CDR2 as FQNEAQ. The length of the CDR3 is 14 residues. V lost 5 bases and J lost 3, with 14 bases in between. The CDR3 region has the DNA TGTGCCAGCAGCCCCCCGGGAAGTCTCTACGAGCAGTACTTC. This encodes CASSPPGSLYEQYF.

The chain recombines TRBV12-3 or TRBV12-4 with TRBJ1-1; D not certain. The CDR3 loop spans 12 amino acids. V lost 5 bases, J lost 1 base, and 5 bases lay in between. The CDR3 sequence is CASSPRNTEAFF. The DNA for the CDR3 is TGTGCCAGCAGTCCCCGGAACACTGAAGCTTTCTTT.

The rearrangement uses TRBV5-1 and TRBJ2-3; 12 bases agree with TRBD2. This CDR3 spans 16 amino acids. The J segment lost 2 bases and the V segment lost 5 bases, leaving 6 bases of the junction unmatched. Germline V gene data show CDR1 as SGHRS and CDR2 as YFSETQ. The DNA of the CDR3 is TGCGCCAGCAGTTTAAGACTAGCGGGGGACACAGATACGCAGTATTTT. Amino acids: CASSLRLAGDTDTQYF.

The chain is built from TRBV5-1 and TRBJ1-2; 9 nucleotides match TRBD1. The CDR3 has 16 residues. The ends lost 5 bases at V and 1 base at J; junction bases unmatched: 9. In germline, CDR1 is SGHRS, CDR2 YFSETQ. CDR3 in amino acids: CASRVGQGRLNYGYTF. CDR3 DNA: TGCGCCAGCAGGGTAGGACAGGGGCGGCTTAACTATGGCTACACCTTC.

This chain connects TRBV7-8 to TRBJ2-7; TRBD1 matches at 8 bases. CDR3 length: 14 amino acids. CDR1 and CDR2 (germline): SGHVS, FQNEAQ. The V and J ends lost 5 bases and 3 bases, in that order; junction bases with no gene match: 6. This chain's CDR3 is CASSPTGGNYEQYF. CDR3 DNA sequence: TGTGCCAGCAGCCCTACAGGGGGGAACTACGAGCAGTACTTC.

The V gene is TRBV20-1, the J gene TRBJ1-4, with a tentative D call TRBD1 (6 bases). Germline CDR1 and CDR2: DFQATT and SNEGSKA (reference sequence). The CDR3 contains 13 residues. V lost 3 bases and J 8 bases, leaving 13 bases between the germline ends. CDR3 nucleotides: TGCAGTGCTAGTTTACAAAGGGGGGAAAAACTGTTTTTT. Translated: CSASLQRGEKLFF.

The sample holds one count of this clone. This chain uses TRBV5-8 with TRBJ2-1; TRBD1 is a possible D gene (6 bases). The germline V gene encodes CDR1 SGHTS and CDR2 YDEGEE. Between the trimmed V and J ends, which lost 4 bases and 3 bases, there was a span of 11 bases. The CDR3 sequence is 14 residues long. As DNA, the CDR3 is TGTGCCAGCAGCACCCAGACAGGCTACAATGAGCAGTTCTTC. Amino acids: CASSTQTGYNEQFF.

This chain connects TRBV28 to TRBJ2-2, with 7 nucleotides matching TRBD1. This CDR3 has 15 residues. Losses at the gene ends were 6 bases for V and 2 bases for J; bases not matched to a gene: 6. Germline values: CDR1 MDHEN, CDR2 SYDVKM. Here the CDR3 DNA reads TGTGCCAGCAGCGAGGGACAGTTAAACACCGGGGAGCTGTTTTTT. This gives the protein CASSEGQLNTGELFF.

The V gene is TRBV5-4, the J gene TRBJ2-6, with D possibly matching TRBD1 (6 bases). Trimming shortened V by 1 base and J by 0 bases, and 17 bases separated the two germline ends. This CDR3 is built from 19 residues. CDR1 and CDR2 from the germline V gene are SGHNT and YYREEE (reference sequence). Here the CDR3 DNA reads TGTGCCAGCAGCTTGTGGGCCAGGGGTGCTAGCTCTGGGGCCAACGTCCTGACTTTC. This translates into CASSLWARGASSGANVLTF.